Below, one T cell receptor beta chain is given with its context. No antigen is known for it. The record originates from a study of cytomegalovirus exposure and HLA in healthy donors. Overall study findings and caveats: Usually a TCR sequence was rare, but some public TCRs were found in many donors. More clonal expansion characterized HLA-associated TCR beta chains than equally common others in a later analysis. An analysis was carried out later, and it reportedly showed fewer N-insertions in an Asian-associated ancestry cluster than the approximately 670-donor mean. A few chains tied to CMV proved CMV antigen-specific in vitro.

The primer mix had 60 Vbeta and 13 Jbeta primers. Libraries were prepared by immunoSEQ multiplex PCR; TCRdb keeps only in-frame clonotypes and omits some of them. The table shows around 120,000 clones, with 9% to 10% occurring only once. CDR1 and CDR2 (germline): MGHDK, SYGVNS. This CDR3 comprises 11 residues. V was cut by 4 bases and J by 4 bases, with 4 bases left in between. This chain links TRBV25-1 with TRBJ1-2; D gene uncertain. This clonotype was sampled from a young man in good health and CMV-seronegative. The specimen was PBMCs. In nucleotides, the CDR3 is TGTGCCAGCAGTGCTAGCTATGGCTACACCTTC. It codes for CASSASYGYTF.